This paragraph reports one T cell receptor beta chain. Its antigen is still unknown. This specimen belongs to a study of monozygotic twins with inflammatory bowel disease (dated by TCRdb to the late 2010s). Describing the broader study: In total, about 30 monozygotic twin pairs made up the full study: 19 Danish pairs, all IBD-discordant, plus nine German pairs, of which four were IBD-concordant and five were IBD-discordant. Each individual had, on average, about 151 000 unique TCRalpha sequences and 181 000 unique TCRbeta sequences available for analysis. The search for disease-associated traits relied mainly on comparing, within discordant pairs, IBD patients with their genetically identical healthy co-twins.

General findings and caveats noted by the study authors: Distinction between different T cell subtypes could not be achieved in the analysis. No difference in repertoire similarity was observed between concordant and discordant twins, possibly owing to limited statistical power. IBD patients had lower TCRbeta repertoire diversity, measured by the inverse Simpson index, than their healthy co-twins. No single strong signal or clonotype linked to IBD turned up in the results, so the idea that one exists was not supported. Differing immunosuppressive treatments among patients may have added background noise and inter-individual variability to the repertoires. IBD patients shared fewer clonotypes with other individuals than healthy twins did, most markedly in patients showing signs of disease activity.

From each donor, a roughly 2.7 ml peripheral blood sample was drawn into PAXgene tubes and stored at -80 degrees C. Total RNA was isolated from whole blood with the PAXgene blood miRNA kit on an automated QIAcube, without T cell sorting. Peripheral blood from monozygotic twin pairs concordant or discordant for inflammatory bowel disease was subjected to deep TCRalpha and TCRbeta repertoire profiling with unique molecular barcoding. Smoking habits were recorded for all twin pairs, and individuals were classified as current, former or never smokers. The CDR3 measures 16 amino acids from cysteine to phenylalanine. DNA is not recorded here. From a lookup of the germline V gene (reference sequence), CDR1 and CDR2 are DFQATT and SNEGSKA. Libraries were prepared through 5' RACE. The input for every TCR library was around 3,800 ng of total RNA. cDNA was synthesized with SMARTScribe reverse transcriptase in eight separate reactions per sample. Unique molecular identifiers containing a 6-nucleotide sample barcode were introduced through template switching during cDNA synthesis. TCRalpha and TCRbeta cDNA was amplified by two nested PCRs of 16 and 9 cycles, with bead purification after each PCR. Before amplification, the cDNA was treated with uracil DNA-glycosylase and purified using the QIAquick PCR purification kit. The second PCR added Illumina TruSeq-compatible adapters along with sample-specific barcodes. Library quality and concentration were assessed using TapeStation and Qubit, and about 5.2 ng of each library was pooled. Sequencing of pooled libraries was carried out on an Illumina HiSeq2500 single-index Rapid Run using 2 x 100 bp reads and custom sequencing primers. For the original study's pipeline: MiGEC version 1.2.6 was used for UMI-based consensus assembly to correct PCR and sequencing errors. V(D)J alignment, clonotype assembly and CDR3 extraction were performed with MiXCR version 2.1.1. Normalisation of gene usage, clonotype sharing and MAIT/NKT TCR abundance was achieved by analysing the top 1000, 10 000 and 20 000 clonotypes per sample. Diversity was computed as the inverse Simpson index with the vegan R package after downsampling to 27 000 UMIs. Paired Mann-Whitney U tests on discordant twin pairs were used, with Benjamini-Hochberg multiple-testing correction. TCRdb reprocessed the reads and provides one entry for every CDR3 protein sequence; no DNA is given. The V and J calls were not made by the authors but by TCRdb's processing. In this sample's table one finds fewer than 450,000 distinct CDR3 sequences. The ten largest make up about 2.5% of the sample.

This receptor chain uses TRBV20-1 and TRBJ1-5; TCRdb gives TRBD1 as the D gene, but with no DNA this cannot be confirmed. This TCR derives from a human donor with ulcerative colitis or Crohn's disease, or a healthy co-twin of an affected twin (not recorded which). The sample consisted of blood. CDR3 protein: CSARDISGFSNQPQHF.